The 19 T cell receptor beta chains presented below share a single source sample, sequenced in a study of blood T cell repertoires in COVID-19. Profiling relied on immunoSEQ multiplex PCR, and the TCRdb table lists in-frame clones only, not all of them. The sample records approximately 89,000 clones, 85% to 95% being singletons. Sequencing used peripheral blood. Receptor source: a woman aged 55-70 years with active COVID-19.

The chain carries TRBV5-1 and TRBJ2-1, with TRBD2 as a possible D gene (6 bases). Trimming took 0 bases from V and 0 from J, leaving 10 bases between them. Per the germline V gene, CDR1 is SGHRS and CDR2 is YFSETQ. CDR3 length: 16 residues. The CDR3 sequence: CASSLAVTSSYNEQFF. The CDR3 bases are TGCGCCAGCAGCTTGGCGGTGACTAGCTCCTACAATGAGCAGTTCTTC. Supplemented by reference TRBV5-1 and TRBJ2-1, the full variable domain reads KAGVTQTPRYLIKTRGQQVTLSCSPISGHRSVSWYQQTPGQGLQFLFEYFSETQRNKGNFPGRFSGRQFSNSRSEMNVSTLELGDSALYLCASSLAVTSSYNEQFFGPGTRLTVL.

V and J are TRBV29-1 and TRBJ2-5; 10 bases map to TRBD2. Germline assignment: CDR1 SQVTM and CDR2 ANQGSEA. After removal of 8 bases from V and 7 bases from J, the junction contained 16 bases not matched to a gene. CDR3 size: 15 residues. CDR3 region: CSTGTSDSSGGTQYF. The CDR3 bases are TGCAGCACTGGGACTAGCGACTCCTCGGGAGGGACCCAGTACTTC.

This chain connects TRBV30 to TRBJ1-4; 8 nucleotides align to TRBD1. The CDR3 has 14 residues. Germline V lookup: CDR1 GTSNPN, CDR2 SVGIG (reference sequence). The V segment lost 5 bases and the J segment 5 bases; nucleotides outside the gene matches: 7. The CDR3 nucleotides read TGTGCCTGGGGGTCTTACAGGGGGAATGAAAAACTGTTTTTT. Translation: CAWGSYRGNEKLFF. The full variable domain, completed using reference TRBV30 and TRBJ1-4, is SQTIHQWPATLVQPVGSPLSLECTVEGTSNPNLYWYRQAAGRGLQLLFYSVGIGQISSEVPQNLSASRPQDRQFILSSKKLLLSDSGFYLCAWGSYRGNEKLFFGSGTQLSVL.

The J gene is TRBJ1-1, the V gene TRBV30, with a weak D call TRBD1 (6 bases). The CDR3 runs 13 residues. Trimming took off 4 bases at V and 3 bases at J, with 12 bases between the two ends. Germline V gene data show CDR1 as GTSNPN and CDR2 as SVGIG (reference sequence). In nucleotides, the CDR3 is TGTGCCTGGACCGAGGGGGGGTACACTGAAGCTTTCTTT. It specifies CAWTEGGYTEAFF.

The chain combines TRBV18 with TRBJ1-1, with 9 bases matching TRBD1. Germline loops: CDR1 KGHSH, CDR2 LQKENI. V shed 0 bases, J shed 4 bases, and the junction held 6 bases outside the gene matches. The CDR3 is 16 residues long. The CDR3 DNA is TGTGCCAGCTCACCACCGGTCGGGACAGGGCGCACTGAAGCTTTCTTT. It is translated as CASSPPVGTGRTEAFF.

CDR3 nucleotide sequence: TGCGCCAGCAGCCAAGGAGTAACAGGGGGCATTAATTCACCCCTCCACTTT. Encoded protein: CASSQGVTGGINSPLHF. The rearrangement uses TRBV4-3 and TRBJ1-6; 9 bases are a match to TRBD1. Germline lookup yields CDR1 LGHNA and CDR2 YSLEER. This CDR3 has 17 residues. With V trimmed by 1 base and J by 6 bases, 7 bases remained unmatched.

This clone was counted once. The chain has TRBV6-2 or TRBV6-3 and TRBJ1-3; TRBD1 is a possible D gene (6 bases). Germline assignment: CDR1 MNHEY and CDR2 SVGEGT. With 4 bases removed from V and 0 bases from J, the gap between germline ends came to 16 bases. The CDR3 is 17 amino acids. CDR3 DNA: TGTGCCAGCAGTTCCGATCGACAGGCCAGCTCTGGAAACACCATATATTTT. Protein sequence: CASSSDRQASSGNTIYF.

V and J are TRBV9 and TRBJ2-5; 11 bases align to TRBD1. The trim removed 0 bases at V and 5 bases at J, leaving 3 bases unmatched. The CDR3 extends over 15 amino acids. CDR1 is SGDLS and CDR2 is YYNGEE in the germline V gene. Written as DNA, the CDR3 is TGTGCCAGCAGCGTAGGGACAGGGGGCGCTGAGACCCAGTACTTC. Encoded protein: CASSVGTGGAETQYF.

The chain employs TRBV10-3 and TRBJ2-1, with D possibly TRBD2 on 5 matching bases. The CDR3 totals 13 residues. Germline V gene lookup returns CDR1 ENHRY and CDR2 SYGVKD. Trimming cost V 7 bases and J 12 bases, with 19 bases left between them. The CDR3 region is CAIKQDLSSGQFF. The CDR3 coding sequence is TGTGCCATCAAGCAGGACCTATCCAGCGGGCAGTTCTTC.

The rearrangement links TRBV4-2 to TRBJ1-2; D possibly corresponds to TRBD1 (5 bases). In germline, CDR1 is LGHNA, CDR2 YNFKEQ. The CDR3 loop spans 14 amino acids. V was pared by 0 bases and J by 6 bases, with 11 bases between. CDR3 in amino acids: CASSQDGAGDGYTF. Here the CDR3 DNA reads TGTGCCAGCAGCCAAGATGGGGCAGGCGATGGCTACACCTTC.

This sequence joins TRBV4-1 and TRBJ1-6; 8 bases are shared with TRBD1. Germline CDR1 is MGHRA and CDR2 is YSYEKL. The CDR3 has 16 amino acids. V was clipped by 0 bases and J by 7 bases; unmatched bases: 5. The CDR3 bases are TGCGCCAGCAGCCAAGATCTTAGGACAGGGAATTCACCCCTCCACTTT. Amino acid sequence: CASSQDLRTGNSPLHF.

The rearrangement uses TRBV28 and TRBJ1-5; D is undetermined. The CDR3 is made up of 13 amino acids. Germline CDR1 is MDHEN and CDR2 is SYDVKM. V dropped 7 bases and J dropped 4 bases, with 11 bases sitting between them. The CDR3 region has the DNA TGTGCCAGCACCGACTGGCGGAATCAGCCCCAGCATTTT. Translated: CASTDWRNQPQHF.

The gene calls are TRBV3-1 (or the pseudogene TRBV3-2) and TRBJ2-5; 8 bases match TRBD2. From germline, CDR1 is LGHDT and CDR2 YNNKEL (reference sequence). The CDR3 runs 14 residues. V dropped 3 bases and J dropped 5; count of bases not matched to a gene: 5. This chain's CDR3 is CASSHASGGETQYF. The CDR3 region has the DNA TGTGCCAGCAGCCACGCCTCGGGGGGGGAGACCCAGTACTTC.

The chain joins TRBV12-5 to TRBJ1-1; D is unclear. V was shortened by 5 bases and J by 0 bases, with 13 bases between the two germline ends. The CDR3 has 15 residues. Per the germline V gene, CDR1 is LGHNT and CDR2 is FRNRAP. CDR3 nucleotides: TGTGCTAGTGGTCCCCCTAAAGAGGTGAACACTGAAGCTTTCTTT. It specifies CASGPPKEVNTEAFF.

The rearrangement uses TRBV7-8 and TRBJ1-2; 9 nucleotides match TRBD1. Germline V CDR1 and CDR2: SGHVS, FQNEAQ. This CDR3 has 14 residues. With V trimmed by 1 base and J by 7 bases, 4 bases remained unmatched. CDR3 nucleotide sequence: TGTGCCAGCAGCTTAGGGGACAGGGAGGGTGGCTACACCTTC. This codes for CASSLGDREGGYTF.

This clone was found a few times. V gene TRBV9 combines with J gene TRBJ2-4; 7 bases line up with TRBD1. Germline V gene sequence: CDR1 SGDLS, CDR2 YYNGEE. The ends lost 3 bases at V and 8 bases at J; junction bases unmatched: 8. There are 14 residues in the CDR3. The CDR3, as DNA: TGTGCCAGCAGCGGGGGGACAGTAGGGGACATTCAGTACTTC. This gives the protein CASSGGTVGDIQYF.

The chain has TRBV10-3 and TRBJ2-5; 8 positions match TRBD1. V lost 10 bases, J lost 3 bases, and 7 bases stayed unmatched. This CDR3 region has 13 residues. Germline CDR1 and CDR2: ENHRY and SYGVKD. The CDR3 DNA is TGTGCCACCTTGGACAGGGCCGAAGAGACCCAGTACTTC. This codes for CATLDRAEETQYF.

The chain combines TRBV12-5 with TRBJ1-1; no clear D gene. From germline, CDR1 is LGHNT and CDR2 FRNRAP. This CDR3 is 16 amino acids long. Trimming left V 7 bases short and J 0 bases short, with 18 bases between. This chain's CDR3 is CASVSSVAAVNTEAFF. The DNA of the CDR3 is TGTGCTAGTGTTAGCTCGGTAGCTGCGGTGAACACTGAAGCTTTCTTT.

The rearrangement joins TRBV5-5 to TRBJ2-7; D gene ambiguous. V shed 1 base and J shed 5 bases, with 13 bases lying between them. The V gene's germline CDR1 is SGHKS and CDR2 YYEKEE (reference sequence). The CDR3 length is 14 residues. CDR3 loop: CASSLTQFRDEQYF. The CDR3 bases are TGTGCCAGCAGCTTGACACAGTTCCGCGACGAGCAGTACTTC.